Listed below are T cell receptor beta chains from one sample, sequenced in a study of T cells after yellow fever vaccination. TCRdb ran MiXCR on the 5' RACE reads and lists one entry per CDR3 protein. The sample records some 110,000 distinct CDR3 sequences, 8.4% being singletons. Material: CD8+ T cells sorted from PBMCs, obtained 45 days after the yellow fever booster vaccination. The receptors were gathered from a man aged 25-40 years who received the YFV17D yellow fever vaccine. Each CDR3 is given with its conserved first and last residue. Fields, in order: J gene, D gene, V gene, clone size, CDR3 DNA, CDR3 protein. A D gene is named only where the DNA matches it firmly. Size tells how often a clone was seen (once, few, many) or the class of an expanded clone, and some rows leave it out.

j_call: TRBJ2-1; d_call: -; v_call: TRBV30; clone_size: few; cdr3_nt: TGTGCCTGGAGTGGGACAGTTTACAATGAGCAGTTCTTC; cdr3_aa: CAWSGTVYNEQFF
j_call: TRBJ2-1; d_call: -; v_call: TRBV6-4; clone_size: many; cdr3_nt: TGTGCCAGCAGCCATGACGAGGCCAATGAGCAGTTCTTC; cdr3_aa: CASSHDEANEQFF
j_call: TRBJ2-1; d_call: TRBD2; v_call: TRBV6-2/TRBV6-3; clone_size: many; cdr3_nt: TGTGCCAGTTCTAGCGGCCGCTACAATGAGCAGTTCTTC; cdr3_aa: CASSSGRYNEQFF
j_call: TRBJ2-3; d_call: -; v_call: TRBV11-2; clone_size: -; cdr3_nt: TGTGCCAGCAGCTTAGGGCTGTACAGCACAGATACGCAGTATTTT; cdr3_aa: CASSLGLYSTDTQYF
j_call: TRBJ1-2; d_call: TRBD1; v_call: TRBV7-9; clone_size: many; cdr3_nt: TGTGCCAGCACCATAGGACAGGGTCGTGGCTACACCTTC; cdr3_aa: CASTIGQGRGYTF
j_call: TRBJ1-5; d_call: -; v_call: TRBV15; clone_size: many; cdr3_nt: TGTGCCACCCGGCGGGGGACGGAGCCCCAGCATTTT; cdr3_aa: CATRRGTEPQHF
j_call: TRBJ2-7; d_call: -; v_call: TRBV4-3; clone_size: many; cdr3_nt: TGCGCCAGCAGCCAAGATCGAGCGGTCTCCTACGAGCAGTACTTC; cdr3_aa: CASSQDRAVSYEQYF
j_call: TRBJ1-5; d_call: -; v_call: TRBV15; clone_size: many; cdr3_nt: TGTGCCACCAGCTGGAGTAGCAATCAGCCCCAGCATTTT; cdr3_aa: CATSWSSNQPQHF
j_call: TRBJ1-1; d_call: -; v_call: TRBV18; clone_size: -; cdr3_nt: TGTGCCAGCTCACCACCGGGGGACACTGAAGCTTTCTTT; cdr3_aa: CASSPPGDTEAFF
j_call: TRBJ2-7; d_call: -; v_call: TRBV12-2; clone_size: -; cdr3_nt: TGTGCAAGTCGCTTCATCCTAGCGGGGAGCTACGAGCAGTACTTC; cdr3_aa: CASRFILAGSYEQYF
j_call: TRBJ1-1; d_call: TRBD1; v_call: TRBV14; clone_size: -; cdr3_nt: TGTGCCAGCAGCCAAGTAGGTACAGGGGGCACTGAAGCTTTCTTT; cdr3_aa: CASSQVGTGGTEAFF
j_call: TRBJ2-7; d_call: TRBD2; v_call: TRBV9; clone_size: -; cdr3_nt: TGTGCCAGCAGCGCGGGGACTAGCGGACCCCCTGGGAGCTCCTACGAGCAGTACTTC; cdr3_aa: CASSAGTSGPPGSSYEQYF
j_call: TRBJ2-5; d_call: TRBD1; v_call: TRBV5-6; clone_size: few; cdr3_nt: TGTGCCAGCAGCCATACCGGGACAGGGGGAGAGACCCAGTACTTC; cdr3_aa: CASSHTGTGGETQYF
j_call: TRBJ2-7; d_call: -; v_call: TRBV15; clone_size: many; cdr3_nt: TGTGCCACCAGCAGAGACAGGGGCCCTCCCTACGAGCAGTACTTC; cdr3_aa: CATSRDRGPPYEQYF